Within the sample, the clone carrying this T cell receptor (beta chain) is medium-sized (0.01 to 0.1%). Its antigen is as yet unknown. TRB rearrangements were amplified by multiplex PCR with BIOMED2 TRB-A/B primers. TCRdb reprocessed the multiplex PCR reads via MiXCR and lists one record per CDR3 protein. The sample carries roughly 13,000 distinct CDR3 sequences, 28% recorded once. This CDR3 spans 15 amino acids. The germline V gene encodes CDR1 PRHDT and CDR2 FYEKMQ (reference sequence). Trimming at V came to 5 bases and at J to 9 bases, leaving 9 bases not matched to a gene. These data are taken from a study of T and B cells in COVID-19 patients. Study-level information: Recovered patients mostly had mild to moderate COVID-19 managed as outpatients. Of more than 19 active-infection patients, over 9 were critically ill with mechanical ventilation or extracorporeal membrane oxygenation. Study results and limitations: Patients with COVID-19 reportedly showed strongly skewed T cell receptor beta variable and joining gene usage.

TRB was amplified from around 230-520 ng of blood genomic DNA. The chain is built from TRBV13 and TRBJ2-1; 11 bases are shared with TRBD2. The material sequenced was blood. This receptor was taken from a human donor who had recovered from COVID-19. CDR3 in amino acids: CASSLSGRGESEQFF. For the CDR3, the DNA is TGTGCCAGCAGCCTTAGCGGGAGGGGAGAGAGTGAGCAGTTCTTC.